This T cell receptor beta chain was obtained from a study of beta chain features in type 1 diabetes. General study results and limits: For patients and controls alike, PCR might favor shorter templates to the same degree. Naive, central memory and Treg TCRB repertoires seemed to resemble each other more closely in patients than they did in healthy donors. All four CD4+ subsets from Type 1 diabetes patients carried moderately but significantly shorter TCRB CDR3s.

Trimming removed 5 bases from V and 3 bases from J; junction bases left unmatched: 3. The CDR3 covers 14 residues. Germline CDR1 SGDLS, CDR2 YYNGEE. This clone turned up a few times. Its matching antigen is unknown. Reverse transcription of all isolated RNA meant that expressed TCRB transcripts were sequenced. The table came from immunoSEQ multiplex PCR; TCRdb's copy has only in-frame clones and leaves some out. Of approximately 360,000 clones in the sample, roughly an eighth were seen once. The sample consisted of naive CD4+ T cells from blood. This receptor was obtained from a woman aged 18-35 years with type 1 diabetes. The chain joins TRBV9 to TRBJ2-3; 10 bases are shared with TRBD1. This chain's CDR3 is CASRPGQGTDTQYF. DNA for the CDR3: TGTGCCAGCAGACCGGGACAGGGGACAGATACGCAGTATTTT.